These 24 T cell receptor beta chains came from one sample sequenced in a study of beta chain features in type 1 diabetes. The investigators reverse transcribed all of the isolated RNA, so they sequenced expressed TCRB transcripts. Sequencing used immunoSEQ multiplex PCR; TCRdb keeps in-frame clones, though not all of them. The sample consists of hundreds of thousands of clones, 15% to 17% of them appearing once. The sequenced material came from naive CD4+ T cells from blood. The origin of the receptors is a man younger than 35 in good health.

This clone has more than one count but fewer than ten. J is TRBJ1-2 and V is TRBV4-3; D might be TRBD1 (6 bases). CDR1 and CDR2 (germline): LGHNA, YSLEER. The CDR3 covers 16 residues. Trimming removed 4 bases from V and 4 bases from J, with 19 bases in between. The CDR3 loop is CASSPAGGAVVYGYTF. The CDR3 DNA reads TGCGCCAGCAGCCCGGCCGGGGGCGCAGTGGTCTATGGCTACACCTTC.

This clone was seen only a few times. The chain recombines TRBV9 with TRBJ2-3, with 8 bases that match TRBD2. After removal of 3 bases from V and 0 bases from J, the junction contained 3 bases not matched to a gene. CDR1 is SGDLS, CDR2 YYNGEE, per germline. CDR3 size: 15 residues. The CDR3 reads CASSATGGSTDTQYF. DNA for the CDR3: TGTGCCAGCAGCGCAACGGGGGGGAGCACAGATACGCAGTATTTT.

This clone has more than one count but fewer than ten. The chain uses TRBV10-3 and TRBJ2-2; D perhaps matches TRBD2 (6 bases). The CDR3 is 16 amino acids. CDR1 ENHRY and CDR2 SYGVKD come from the germline V gene. The V and J ends lost 6 bases and 7 bases respectively, with 21 bases between them. The CDR3 nucleotides are TGTGCCATCAGCTCCTCCGGGGACTCCCAGGGCGGGGAGCTGTTTTTT. Amino acid sequence: CAISSSGDSQGGELFF.

The chain carries TRBV11-2 and TRBJ1-2; no reliable D call. This CDR3 has 12 residues. V gave up 6 bases and J gave up 5 bases, with 10 bases separating them. Germline V gives CDR1 SGHAT, CDR2 FQNNGV. The DNA of the CDR3 is TGTGCCAGCAGAGGACGGAAGTATGGCTACACCTTC. Translated, it gives CASRGRKYGYTF.

This clone appeared a few times. The V gene is TRBV7-8, the J gene TRBJ1-5, with D unresolved. CDR1 is SGHVS, CDR2 FQNEAQ, per germline. V was clipped by 6 bases and J by 4 bases, with 7 bases between them. CDR3 length: 12 residues. CDR3 in DNA: TGTGCCAGCAGTATAGCTAATCAGCCCCAGCATTTT. Protein: CASSIANQPQHF. The entire variable domain, with the rest obtained from reference TRBV7-8 and TRBJ1-5, is as follows: GAGVSQSPRYKVAKRGQDVALRCDPISGHVSLFWYQQALGQGPEFLTYFQNEAQLDKSGLPSDRFFAERPEGSVSTLKIQRTQQEDSAVYLCASSIANQPQHFGDGTRLSIL.

This clone was detected a few times. The CDR3 region has the DNA TGTGCCAGCAGGCCTGTCGGCGGGAGTTTTAATGAGCAGTTCTTC. Translating gives CASRPVGGSFNEQFF. The chain combines TRBV7-9 with TRBJ2-1, with 7 bases fitting TRBD2. CDR3 size: 15 residues. The V and J ends lost 6 bases and 7 bases, in that order; junction bases with no gene match: 12. The germline V gene has CDR1 SEHNR and CDR2 FQNEAQ (reference sequence).

This clone has more than one count but fewer than ten. The chain is built from TRBV7-9 and TRBJ2-1; TRBD2 is a possible D gene (5 bases). Germline V CDR1 and CDR2: SEHNR, FQNEAQ (reference sequence). The CDR3 sequence is 16 residues long. Trimming stripped 1 base from V and 2 bases from J, with 12 bases between. DNA for the CDR3: TGTGCCAGCAGCTTAGGCGTTGTAGCGACCTACAATGAGCAGTTCTTC. Its protein is CASSLGVVATYNEQFF.

In its sample, this clone was seen a few times. The rearrangement joins TRBV7-9 to TRBJ1-1, with D unresolved. V was clipped by 0 bases and J by 1 base, with 12 bases between them. From germline, CDR1 is SEHNR and CDR2 FQNEAQ (reference sequence). The CDR3 loop spans 16 amino acids. The CDR3 nucleotides are TGTGCCAGCAGCTTAGCATTTGGGGTCAGGAACACTGAAGCTTTCTTT. This translates into CASSLAFGVRNTEAFF.

V and J are TRBV28 and TRBJ1-2, with 8 bases aligning to TRBD1. V lost 6 bases, J lost 4 bases, and 7 bases stayed unmatched. The CDR3 covers 14 residues. CDR1 MDHEN and CDR2 SYDVKM come from the germline V gene. CDR3 amino acids: CASRDSGQGYGYTF. As DNA, the CDR3 is TGTGCCAGCAGGGACTCTGGACAGGGCTATGGCTACACCTTC.

This clone was detected only a few times. This chain connects TRBV27 to TRBJ1-5, with 7 bases matching TRBD1. Germline CDR1 and CDR2: MNHEY and SMNVEV (reference sequence). Losses at the gene ends were 6 bases for V and 7 bases for J; bases not matched to a gene: 6. CDR3 length: 13 amino acids. CDR3 amino acids: CASRGRQGQPQHF. DNA for the CDR3: TGTGCCAGCAGAGGAAGACAGGGCCAGCCCCAGCATTTT.

This clone showed up just a few times. The rearrangement uses TRBV18 and TRBJ2-2; 7 positions agree with TRBD1. With 8 bases clipped from V and 4 bases from J, the junction kept 10 bases outside the gene matches. The CDR3 extends over 15 amino acids. In germline, CDR1 is KGHSH, CDR2 LQKENI. CDR3: CASPPTGSITGELFF. CDR3 in DNA: TGTGCCAGCCCCCCGACAGGGTCGATCACCGGGGAGCTGTTTTTT.

The chain joins TRBV6-6 to TRBJ2-5; 10 nucleotides match TRBD2. Germline trimming cut 6 bases from V and 2 bases from J; bases unmatched to any gene: 6. The CDR3 sequence is 15 residues long. Per germline, CDR1 MNHNY and CDR2 SVGAGI (reference sequence). This CDR3 reads CASRILAGKQETQYF. The CDR3 bases are TGTGCCAGCAGGATACTAGCGGGAAAACAAGAGACCCAGTACTTC.

The DNA for the CDR3 is TGTGCCAGCAGACCCAAAGGGGGGGGCACAGATACGCAGTATTTT. Protein product: CASRPKGGGTDTQYF. V usage is TRBV7-6 and J usage is TRBJ2-3, with D possibly TRBD2 on 7 matching bases. The V end lost 6 bases, the J end lost 1 base, and 14 bases lay between the germline ends. The CDR3 is 15 amino acids. Germline V CDR1 and CDR2: SGHVS, FNYEAQ.

This chain links TRBV4-1 with TRBJ2-1; 10 bases match TRBD1. In germline, CDR1 is MGHRA, CDR2 YSYEKL. Unmatched junction bases numbered 5, after V lost 4 bases and J lost 5 bases. The CDR3 has 15 amino acids. CDR3 bases: TGCGCCAGCAGCCCCGGACAGGGGGGTAACAATGAGCAGTTCTTC. Amino acid sequence: CASSPGQGGNNEQFF.

The rearrangement uses TRBV11-3 and TRBJ2-5; no reliable D call. V was pared by 4 bases and J by 5 bases, with 11 bases between. This CDR3 spans 13 amino acids. In germline, CDR1 is SGHNT, CDR2 YENEEA. The CDR3 DNA is TGTGCCAGCAGCTCGGCAGGCGCGGAGACCCAGTACTTC. Translating gives CASSSAGAETQYF. Complete variable domain (other parts from reference TRBV11-3 and TRBJ2-5): EAGVVQSPRYKIIEKKQPVAFWCNPISGHNTLYWYLQNLGQGPELLIRYENEEAVDDSQLPKDRFSAERLKGVDSTLKIQPAELGDSAVYLCASSSAGAETQYFGPGTRLLVL.

This clone was counted only a few times. This rearrangement joins TRBV7-2 to TRBJ2-5; D is possibly TRBD2 (6 bases). This CDR3 is built from 13 residues. V was clipped by 5 bases and J by 0 bases, with 7 bases between them. Germline V gives CDR1 SGHTA, CDR2 FQGNSA. CDR3 protein: CASSRDYQETQYF. In DNA form, the CDR3 reads TGTGCCAGCAGCCGGGACTACCAAGAGACCCAGTACTTC.

A remark on this clone: Other DNA sequences in this sample translate to the same CDR3. This chain uses TRBV18 with TRBJ2-1; D perhaps matches TRBD2 (5 bases). The germline V gene has CDR1 KGHSH and CDR2 LQKENI. The V end was cut by 3 bases, the J end by 0 bases, with 9 bases between. The CDR3 has 15 amino acids. CDR3 nucleotide sequence: TGTGCCAGCTCACCGGACTTAAGCTCCTACAATGAGCAGTTCTTC. Translated: CASSPDLSSYNEQFF. Full variable domain (rest looked up from reference TRBV18 and TRBJ2-1): NAGVMQNPRHLVRRRGQEARLRCSPMKGHSHVYWYRQLPEEGLKFMVYLQKENIIDESGMPKERFSAEFPKEGPSILRIQQVVRGDSAAYFCASSPDLSSYNEQFFGPGTRLTVL.

V gene TRBV27 combines with J gene TRBJ2-7; TRBD2 is a possible D gene (5 bases). CDR3 length equals 15 residues. Deletions cut 1 base from V and 0 bases from J, with 10 bases between. Germline lookup yields CDR1 MNHEY and CDR2 SMNVEV (reference sequence). In DNA form, the CDR3 reads TGTGCCAGCAGTTTATTAAGCGGTAGCTCCTACGAGCAGTACTTC. Protein sequence: CASSLLSGSSYEQYF.

The chain has TRBV29-1 and TRBJ2-7; D may be TRBD1 (5 bases). The CDR3 runs 14 residues. The germline V and J ends were trimmed by 6 bases and 3 bases, with 18 bases remaining between them. Germline V gene sequence: CDR1 SQVTM, CDR2 ANQGSEA. CDR3 in DNA: TGCAGCGTCAAGCAGGCCCAGGGTTTCTACGAGCAGTACTTC. As protein: CSVKQAQGFYEQYF.

The rearrangement links TRBV20-1 to TRBJ1-1, with TRBD1 identical over 7 bases. CDR1 DFQATT and CDR2 SNEGSKA come from the germline V gene (reference sequence). This CDR3 comprises 11 residues. The V gene end was trimmed by 5 bases and the J gene end by 8 bases; junction bases not matched to a gene: 5. The CDR3 reads CSAVGQAEAFF. CDR3 bases: TGCAGTGCTGTAGGACAGGCCGAAGCTTTCTTT.

This clone was observed a handful of times. V is TRBV10-3 and J is TRBJ2-7; D is unresolved. Germline V gives CDR1 ENHRY, CDR2 SYGVKD. The V end was cut by 5 bases, the J end by 3 bases, with 8 bases between. The CDR3 extends over 12 amino acids. The CDR3 reads CAISPDGYEQYF. Written as DNA, the CDR3 is TGTGCCATCAGTCCCGACGGCTACGAGCAGTACTTC.

This clone was seen only a few times. V usage is TRBV6-5 and J usage is TRBJ1-1; maybe TRBD1 (6 bases). Germline assignment: CDR1 MNHEY and CDR2 SVGAGI. The CDR3 is 16 residues long. V was shortened by 0 bases and J by 0 bases, with 11 bases between the two germline ends. In nucleotides, the CDR3 is TGTGCCAGCAGTTACTCCCCGGGACATCTGAACACTGAAGCTTTCTTT. Protein: CASSYSPGHLNTEAFF.

The table lists this clone with a few counts. The chain recombines TRBV29-1 with TRBJ1-5, with a weak D call TRBD1 (5 bases). The germline V and J ends were trimmed by 6 bases and 12 bases, with 15 bases remaining between them. CDR1 and CDR2 from the germline V gene are SQVTM and ANQGSEA. CDR3 size: 11 residues. The CDR3 bases are TGCAGCGTCCATAGTGGGGGGTACCAGCATTTT. Translation gives CSVHSGGYQHF.

This clone was picked up a small number of times. This chain uses TRBV28 with TRBJ2-5; 7 bases are shared with TRBD1. The CDR3 runs 15 residues. The junction had 12 bases not matched to a gene; V was cut back by 7 bases and J by 4 bases. Germline V gene data show CDR1 as MDHEN and CDR2 as SYDVKM. The CDR3 protein is CASTEQGVPSETQYF. Here the CDR3 DNA reads TGTGCCAGCACCGAGCAGGGGGTTCCTTCAGAGACCCAGTACTTC.